Each of the 30 T cell receptor beta chains below was sequenced from the same sample in a study of blood T cell repertoires in COVID-19. Sequencing used immunoSEQ multiplex PCR; TCRdb keeps in-frame clones, though not all of them. The sample lists some 31,000 clones, around nine tenths occurring once. Sequencing was done on a sample of peripheral blood. The receptors come from a human donor in a cohort sampled during active COVID-19. The donor label of this sample is uncertain.

The chain has TRBV18 and TRBJ2-7; D gene ambiguous. Germline assignment: CDR1 KGHSH and CDR2 LQKENI. This CDR3 is built from 15 residues. The V and J ends lost 3 bases and 2 bases respectively, with 14 bases between them. The CDR3 DNA is TGTGCCAGCTCACCTCAAGCCACAGTCGCCTACGAGCAGTACTTC. As protein: CASSPQATVAYEQYF.

The chain joins TRBV30 to TRBJ2-3, with D hard to call. CDR1 and CDR2 from the germline V gene are GTSNPN and SVGIG (reference sequence). The CDR3 runs 13 residues. With 2 bases removed from V and 2 bases from J, the gap between germline ends came to 8 bases. CDR3 region: CAWSLTDTDTQYF. In DNA form, the CDR3 reads TGTGCCTGGAGTCTAACTGACACAGATACGCAGTATTTT. The full variable domain, completed using reference TRBV30 and TRBJ2-3, is SQTIHQWPATLVQPVGSPLSLECTVEGTSNPNLYWYRQAAGRGLQLLFYSVGIGQISSEVPQNLSASRPQDRQFILSSKKLLLSDSGFYLCAWSLTDTDTQYFGPGTRLTVL.

V gene TRBV9 combines with J gene TRBJ2-7, with 7 bases aligning to TRBD2. The CDR3 runs 18 residues. Trimming cost V 4 bases and J 2 bases; bases outside gene matches: 18. CDR1 is SGDLS, CDR2 YYNGEE, per germline. The CDR3 coding sequence is TGTGCCAGCAGCCTCTCCCCCTCTACTAGCGCTAAGCCCTACGAGCAGTACTTC. Translation gives CASSLSPSTSAKPYEQYF.

The chain joins TRBV18 to TRBJ2-7, with TRBD2 matching over 8 bases. This CDR3 comprises 15 residues. V shed 0 bases, J shed 6 bases, and the junction held 7 bases outside the gene matches. Germline CDR1 is KGHSH and CDR2 is LQKENI. The CDR3 loop reads CASSPPDRAGAEQYF. Here the CDR3 DNA reads TGTGCCAGCTCACCACCGGACCGAGCGGGAGCCGAGCAGTACTTC.

This rearrangement joins TRBV4-1 to TRBJ1-2; D ambiguous. With 6 bases removed from V and 7 bases from J, the gap between germline ends came to 18 bases. The CDR3 covers 14 residues. Looked up from germline, CDR1 is MGHRA and CDR2 is YSYEKL. The CDR3 loop reads CASRRQPLSSGYTF. The CDR3 coding sequence is TGCGCCAGCAGGAGGCAACCCCTTTCGAGTGGCTACACCTTC.

This CDR3 is CASSQGLLTGELFF. The CDR3 coding sequence is TGTGCCAGCAGTCAGGGACTTTTGACCGGGGAGCTGTTTTTT. The chain combines TRBV7-9 with TRBJ2-2; maybe TRBD2 (6 bases). Trimming shortened V by 6 bases and J by 5 bases, and 13 bases separated the two germline ends. CDR3 length: 14 residues. Germline V CDR1 and CDR2: SEHNR, FQNEAQ (reference sequence).

This clone showed up just once. This sequence joins TRBV4-2 and TRBJ2-7; D perhaps matches TRBD1 (6 bases). The CDR3 totals 15 residues. V lost 0 bases, J lost 4 bases, and 13 bases lay in between. In germline, CDR1 is LGHNA, CDR2 YNFKEQ. The CDR3 coding sequence is TGTGCCAGCAGCCAAGATTCACAGGGAACGTACGAGCAGTACTTC. Translation: CASSQDSQGTYEQYF.

V gene TRBV11-3 combines with J gene TRBJ2-2, with TRBD2 matching over 7 bases. CDR1 and CDR2 from the germline V gene are SGHNT and YENEEA. Trimming removed 5 bases from V and 1 base from J; junction bases left unmatched: 4. This CDR3 has 15 residues. The CDR3 nucleotides are TGTGCCAGCAGCCCCCAGCGGGGGAACACCGGGGAGCTGTTTTTT. It yields the protein CASSPQRGNTGELFF.

This rearrangement joins TRBV5-1 to TRBJ2-2, with 9 nucleotides matching TRBD1. J gave up 7 bases and V 1 base, and 8 bases lay outside the gene matches. This CDR3 spans 16 amino acids. Germline assignment: CDR1 SGHRS and CDR2 YFSETQ. The DNA of the CDR3 is TGCGCCAGCAGCTTGAGACAGGGGGAATCAGGCGGGGAGCTGTTTTTT. Encoded protein: CASSLRQGESGGELFF.

The chain recombines TRBV5-1 with TRBJ2-1, with D unclear. This CDR3 region has 16 residues. Trimming took 4 bases from V and 4 from J, leaving 18 bases between them. Germline V gene data show CDR1 as SGHRS and CDR2 as YFSETQ. CDR3 protein: CASSPGGAPEYNEQFF. The CDR3 bases are TGCGCCAGCAGCCCGGGTGGAGCCCCAGAGTACAATGAGCAGTTCTTC.

The V and J genes are TRBV2 and TRBJ2-6; D is possibly TRBD1 (5 bases). V was cut by 8 bases and J by 0 bases, with 11 bases left in between. In germline, CDR1 is SNHLY, CDR2 FYNNEI. The CDR3 consists of 15 residues. CDR3 DNA: TGTGCCAGCTTATCGGACATCTCTGGGGCCAACGTCCTGACTTTC. It yields the protein CASLSDISGANVLTF.

The chain combines TRBV3-1 (or the pseudogene TRBV3-2) with TRBJ2-3; D unresolved. This CDR3 has 11 residues. V gave up 6 bases and J gave up 4 bases, with 5 bases separating them. Germline V CDR1 and CDR2: LGHDT, YNNKEL (reference sequence). The CDR3: CASRGSDTQYF. The CDR3 nucleotides are TGTGCCAGCAGGGGCTCAGATACGCAGTATTTT.

The chain employs TRBV19 and TRBJ2-1, with 9 bases aligning to TRBD2. In germline, CDR1 is LNHDA, CDR2 SQIVND (reference sequence). The CDR3 is 14 amino acids. J lost 4 bases, V lost 9 bases, and 7 bases had no gene match. The CDR3 DNA reads TGTGCCAGCACGAGCGGGAGGTATTACAATGAGCAGTTCTTC. As protein: CASTSGRYYNEQFF.

The CDR3 DNA reads TGCGCCAGCAGCCCCCCGACAGGGGTGGCAGATACGCAGTATTTT. Its translation: CASSPPTGVADTQYF. The genes are TRBV5-1 and TRBJ2-3; 8 positions match TRBD1. J was trimmed by 4 bases and V by 4 bases; bases with no gene match: 8. This CDR3 contains 15 residues. In germline, CDR1 is SGHRS, CDR2 YFSETQ.

This chain joins TRBV3-1 (or the pseudogene TRBV3-2) and TRBJ2-7; 7 bases map to TRBD2. The CDR3 loop spans 16 amino acids. J lost 3 bases, V lost 0 bases, and 8 bases had no gene match. Germline loops: CDR1 LGHDT, CDR2 YNNKEL (reference sequence). CDR3: CASSQEGLAEVYEQYF. The CDR3 region has the DNA TGTGCCAGCAGCCAAGAGGGGCTAGCGGAAGTCTACGAGCAGTACTTC.

The chain's CDR3 is CASSPTTGGGTEAFF. The CDR3 DNA is TGTGCCAGCTCACCTACGACGGGGGGGGGCACTGAAGCTTTCTTT. This chain uses TRBV18 with TRBJ1-1, with D perhaps matching TRBD1 (5 bases). The CDR3 has 15 amino acids. V lost 3 bases and J lost 4, with 15 bases in between. CDR1 and CDR2 from the germline V gene are KGHSH and LQKENI. Based on the CDR3 plus reference TRBV18 and TRBJ1-1, the full variable domain is NAGVMQNPRHLVRRRGQEARLRCSPMKGHSHVYWYRQLPEEGLKFMVYLQKENIIDESGMPKERFSAEFPKEGPSILRIQQVVRGDSAAYFCASSPTTGGGTEAFFGQGTRLTVV.

J is TRBJ2-5 and V is TRBV14, with a weak D call TRBD2 (5 bases). Germline V gene data show CDR1 as SGHDN and CDR2 as FVKESK. V was trimmed by 0 bases and J by 11 bases, leaving 10 bases between them. This CDR3 spans 12 amino acids. The CDR3 protein is CASSQDTREQYF. CDR3 DNA sequence: TGTGCCAGCAGCCAAGATACGAGGGAGCAGTACTTC. Full variable domain (outside the CDR3, taken from reference TRBV14 and TRBJ2-5): EAGVTQFPSHSVIEKGQTVTLRCDPISGHDNLYWYRRVMGKEIKFLLHFVKESKQDESGMPNNRFLAERTGGTYSTLKVQPAELEDSGVYFCASSQDTREQYFGPGTRLLVL.

This chain joins TRBV20-1 and TRBJ2-1; D gene ambiguous. Per germline, CDR1 DFQATT and CDR2 SNEGSKA (reference sequence). V lost 5 bases and J 9 bases, leaving 11 bases between the germline ends. The CDR3 has 11 residues. In DNA form, the CDR3 reads TGCAGTGCTCCCCATGGCCGTGAGCAGTTCTTC. Protein sequence: CSAPHGREQFF.

This clone was seen a single time. The J gene is TRBJ2-2, the V gene TRBV3-1 (or the pseudogene TRBV3-2); 13 nucleotides line up with TRBD2. The CDR3 has 18 residues. Germline V gene lookup returns CDR1 LGHDT and CDR2 YNNKEL (reference sequence). The V and J ends lost 1 base and 1 base, in that order; junction bases with no gene match: 3. CDR3 protein: CASSQGTSGRRNTGELFF. The CDR3 coding sequence is TGTGCCAGCAGCCAAGGGACTAGCGGGAGACGGAACACCGGGGAGCTGTTTTTT.

The chain combines TRBV14 with TRBJ2-1; a weak D match, TRBD1 (7 bases). The CDR3 is 15 residues long. Germline lookup yields CDR1 SGHDN and CDR2 FVKESK. V was trimmed by 4 bases and J by 4 bases, leaving 14 bases between them. The CDR3 nucleotides read TGTGCCAGCAGCCCAGGAGGGGGCTCTTACAATGAGCAGTTCTTC. It is translated as CASSPGGGSYNEQFF.

The chain joins TRBV7-9 to TRBJ1-1, with D unresolved. Germline V gene lookup returns CDR1 SEHNR and CDR2 FQNEAQ (reference sequence). The CDR3 covers 15 residues. V was trimmed by 1 base and J by 1 base, leaving 10 bases between them. The CDR3 spells CASSLVVTGNTEAFF. CDR3 nucleotides: TGTGCCAGCAGCTTAGTTGTGACGGGGAACACTGAAGCTTTCTTT.

V usage is TRBV19 and J usage is TRBJ2-5; D possibly corresponds to TRBD2 (6 bases). V was pared by 3 bases and J by 2 bases, with 13 bases between. CDR3 length: 15 residues. Germline lookup yields CDR1 LNHDA and CDR2 SQIVND (reference sequence). This chain's CDR3 is CASSMIAEEQETQYF. CDR3 coding DNA: TGTGCCAGTAGTATGATAGCGGAAGAGCAAGAGACCCAGTACTTC.

The chain employs TRBV21-1 and TRBJ1-6; the table gives TRBD1 as D, unverified against the DNA. TRBV21-1 is a known pseudogene. The CDR3 is 15 residues long. The CDR3 loop reads CASSTRTGHNSPLHF. DNA of the CDR3: TGTGCCAGCAGCACTCGGACAGGCCATAATTCACCCCTCCACTTT.

The chain joins TRBV19 to TRBJ1-1; TRBD1 might be the D (6 bases). The CDR3 extends over 15 amino acids. With 0 bases removed from V and 1 base from J, the gap between germline ends came to 9 bases. Germline V gene data show CDR1 as LNHDA and CDR2 as SQIVND (reference sequence). CDR3 sequence reads: CASSIDRQANTEAFF. CDR3 in DNA: TGTGCCAGTAGTATAGATCGACAGGCGAACACTGAAGCTTTCTTT. The whole variable domain, remainder taken from reference TRBV19 and TRBJ1-1, is DGGITQSPKYLFRKEGQNVTLSCEQNLNHDAMYWYRQDPGQGLRLIYYSQIVNDFQKGDIAEGYSVSREKKESFPLTVTSAQKNPTAFYLCASSIDRQANTEAFFGQGTRLTVV.

V is TRBV7-3 and J is TRBJ2-3; TRBD2 matches at 13 bases. The germline CDR1 and CDR2 sequences are SGHTA and FQGTGA. Losses at the gene ends were 4 bases for V and 4 bases for J; bases not matched to a gene: 5. The CDR3 length is 16 residues. The CDR3 sequence is CASSSSTSGRADTQYF. The CDR3 bases are TGTGCCAGCAGCTCCTCCACTAGCGGGAGGGCAGATACGCAGTATTTT. Variable domain in full (rest from reference TRBV7-3 and TRBJ2-3): GAGVSQTPSNKVTEKGKYVELRCDPISGHTALYWYRQSLGQGPEFLIYFQGTGAADDSGLPNDRFFAVRPEGSVSTLKIQRTERGDSAVYLCASSSSTSGRADTQYFGPGTRLTVL.

On this clone: Germline and junction disagree at one end, which may indicate a read error. The V gene is TRBV28, the J gene TRBJ2-1; D may be TRBD2 (5 bases). The CDR3 is 11 amino acids. Germline lookup yields CDR1 MDHEN and CDR2 SYDVKM. The CDR3 loop reads CSTGRGNEQFF. The CDR3 nucleotides are TGCTCCACGGGCCGAGGGAATGAGCAGTTCTTC.

The chain is built from TRBV3-1 (or the pseudogene TRBV3-2) and TRBJ2-1; D gene ambiguous. CDR3 length: 14 amino acids. With 3 bases removed from V and 0 bases from J, the gap between germline ends came to 6 bases. Per germline, CDR1 LGHDT and CDR2 YNNKEL (reference sequence). This CDR3 reads CASSQGASYNEQFF. The CDR3 DNA follows: TGTGCCAGCAGCCAGGGCGCCTCCTACAATGAGCAGTTCTTC.

The J gene is TRBJ2-7, the V gene TRBV11-2; 13 positions agree with TRBD2. V was clipped by 2 bases and J by 2 bases; unmatched bases: 6. The CDR3 loop spans 17 amino acids. The V gene's germline CDR1 is SGHAT and CDR2 FQNNGV. The CDR3 protein is CASSLKLAGGGAYEQYF. The DNA of the CDR3 is TGTGCCAGCAGCTTAAAACTAGCGGGAGGGGGGGCCTACGAGCAGTACTTC.

This clone showed up just once. The chain couples TRBV5-1 to TRBJ2-5; no clear D. Deletions cut 2 bases from V and 2 bases from J, with 10 bases between. CDR1 and CDR2 from the germline V gene are SGHRS and YFSETQ. CDR3 length: 14 residues. The CDR3 loop reads CASSFGQAQETQYF. As DNA, the CDR3 is TGCGCCAGCAGCTTCGGCCAGGCACAAGAGACCCAGTACTTC.

This chain uses TRBV2 with TRBJ2-5; tentatively, D is TRBD2 (5 bases). Trimming removed 4 bases at V and 5 bases at J, with 11 bases between. In germline, CDR1 is SNHLY, CDR2 FYNNEI. The CDR3 contains 13 residues. The CDR3 is CASSGPERETQYF. The CDR3, as DNA: TGTGCCAGCAGTGGACCCGAGCGGGAGACCCAGTACTTC.